This TCR beta chain comes out of a study of blood T cells in healthy people across ages. The CDR3 covers 15 residues. From germline, CDR1 is MNHEY and CDR2 SVGAGI. J lost 5 bases, V lost 7 bases, and 7 bases had no gene match. This clonotype occurred a few times. Alongside a J-beta primer mix, a sample-barcoded 5' primer served in a second PCR lasting about 6 to 11 cycles. TCRdb analysed the 5' RACE reads with MiXCR anew, one entry per CDR3 protein. The table records 800,000 to 950,000 distinct CDR3 sequences, around 46% of them present only once. The rearrangement links TRBV6-5 to TRBJ2-1; TRBD2 matches at 11 bases. Sequencing was done on a sample of blood. The clonotype comes from a man younger than 40 in good health. The CDR3 DNA is TGTGCCAGCAACCTACTAGCGGGGGCTAACAATGAGCAGTTCTTC. Encoded protein: CASNLLAGANNEQFF.